The clone carrying this T cell receptor (beta chain) occurred a few times. No antigen is known for it. This entry comes from a study of T cells after yellow fever vaccination. V lost 7 bases and J lost 3, with 16 bases in between. CDR3 length: 14 residues. From germline, CDR1 is SGHVS and CDR2 FNYEAQ. Notes on the study in general: Most primary-vaccination clones recurred post-booster (roughly 97% CD4, around 86% CD8). Repertoires obtained by FACS sorting could include abundant clonotypes that entered as contaminants from the bulk population. The CD4 compartment and the CD8 compartment contained a small share of clonotypes in common.

Conversion of TCR transcripts into cDNA relied on 5'RACE template switching, which added a universal primer site and UMIs. TCRdb passed the 5' RACE reads through MiXCR, listing each CDR3 protein once. The sample has 500,000 to 650,000 distinct CDR3 sequences; approximately 13% are singletons. This sequence was found in a man aged 25-45 years who received the YFV17D yellow fever vaccine. This specimen consisted of PBMCs, obtained on the day of the yellow fever booster vaccination. V and J are TRBV7-6 and TRBJ2-7, with a weak D call TRBD1 (5 bases). The CDR3 loop reads CASTPQGNDYEQYF. The CDR3 DNA is TGTGCCAGCACCCCCCAGGGTAATGACTACGAGCAGTACTTC.